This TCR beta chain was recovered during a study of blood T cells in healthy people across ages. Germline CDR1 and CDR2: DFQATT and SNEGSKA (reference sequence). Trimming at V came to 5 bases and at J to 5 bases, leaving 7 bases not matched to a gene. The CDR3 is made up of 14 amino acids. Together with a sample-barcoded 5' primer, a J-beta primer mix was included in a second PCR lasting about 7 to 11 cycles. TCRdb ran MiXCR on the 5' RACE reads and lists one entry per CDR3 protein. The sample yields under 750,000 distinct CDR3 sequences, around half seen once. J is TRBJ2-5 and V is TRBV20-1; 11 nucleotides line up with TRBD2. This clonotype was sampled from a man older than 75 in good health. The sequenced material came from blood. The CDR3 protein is CSAAPGLAVETQYF. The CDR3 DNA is TGCAGTGCTGCTCCGGGACTAGCGGTTGAGACCCAGTACTTC.